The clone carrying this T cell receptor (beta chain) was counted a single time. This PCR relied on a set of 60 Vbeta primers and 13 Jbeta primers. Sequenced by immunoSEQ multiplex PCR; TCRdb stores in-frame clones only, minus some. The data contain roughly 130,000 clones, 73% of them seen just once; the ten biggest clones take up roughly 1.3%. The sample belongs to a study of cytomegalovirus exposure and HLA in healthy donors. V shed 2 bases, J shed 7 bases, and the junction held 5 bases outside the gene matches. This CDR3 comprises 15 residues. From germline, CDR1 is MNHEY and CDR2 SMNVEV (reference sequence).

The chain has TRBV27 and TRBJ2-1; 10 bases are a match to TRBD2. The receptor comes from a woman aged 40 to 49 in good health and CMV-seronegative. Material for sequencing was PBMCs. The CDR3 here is CASSLPAGGGNEQFF. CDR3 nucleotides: TGTGCCAGCAGTTTACCAGCGGGGGGGGGAAATGAGCAGTTCTTC.